This T cell receptor beta chain was sequenced for a study of T-cell memory formation after mild COVID-19 (dated by TCRdb to the early 2020s). Background on the whole study: Most TCR sequence clusters were specific to one of the two donors. Two young, previously healthy adult volunteers, one female and one male, were included in the cohort. Longitudinal TCRalpha and TCRbeta repertoire sequencing tracked T-cell clones expanding and contracting after mild COVID-19 in two donors.

The sequencer was an Illumina NovaSeq 6000. TCRalpha and TCRbeta cDNA libraries were built by 5'RACE with constant-segment primers, adding sample barcodes and unique molecular identifiers. RNA was extracted from every sample with Trizol reagent. Library amplification was performed in two PCR steps, and a second sample barcode and Illumina TruSeq adapters were introduced in the second step. Sequencing of libraries was performed on an Illumina NovaSeq with 2 x 150 bp paired-end reads. The paper's processing steps were these. Reads were demultiplexed and collapsed into UMI-guided consensus sequences with migec v1.2.7. Using mixcr v2.1.11, UMI consensuses were aligned to TRA and TRB V and J templates and then assembled into clonotypes. Expanded or contracted clonotypes were those called significant by both edgeR and NoisET, with noise models trained on biological replicates. edgeR calls used a false discovery rate-adjusted p below 0.01 and a log2 fold-change threshold of 1. As an exploratory analysis of dynamics, max-normalized trajectories of the 1000 most abundant clonotypes were examined with PCA combined with hierarchical clustering. The CD4 or CD8 phenotype of responding clones was assigned using the separately sequenced CD4+ and CD8+ repertoires. TCRdb trimmed public reads at Q25 via fastp, called clones via MiXCR and kept in-frame beta chains. A single entry per CDR3 protein holds the most common genes and DNA from its merged rows. The V and J calls shown here were made by TCRdb, not taken from the authors' results. This sample is represented by tens of thousands of distinct CDR3 sequences; around a fifth of them were singletons. The ten largest clones capture 1.5% to 1.7% of the sample.

V was cut back by 2 bases and J by 0 bases, leaving a gap of 8 bases between them. CDR1 and CDR2 are read off the germline V gene (reference sequence) as LGHDT and YNNKEL. The CDR3 sequence holds 15 residues, the cysteine and phenylalanine included. Left in the record is the CDR3 DNA by itself, 45 bases read in frame from the first base. Broad study findings and their caveats: SARS-CoV-2 specificity was not confirmed for the second-wave clones peaking on day 37. The detection of some responding clones in pre-infection memory suggests that pre-existing cross-reactive memory T cells joined the SARS-CoV-2 response. Contracting CD4+ clones were located mainly in the CM and EM memory subsets, whereas CD8+ clones were found to be enriched in EMRA. The study covered only a couple of mild cases, and larger cohorts including severe cases with pre-infection samples were considered necessary. Clones that contracted from day 15 to 85 showed balanced CD4/CD8 phenotypes, whereas a second wave of clones that expanded from day 15 to 37 leaned towards CD4+.

This clonotype was seen ten or more times. There is no known antigen for this receptor. No much larger clonotype is one base removed from it; base qualities were not supplied. Ficoll-Paque density gradient centrifugation was used to isolate PBMCs. Sequencing used PBMCs or a T cell subset sorted from them (not recorded which). Recombination linked TRBV3-1 to TRBJ2-1; no D gene can be assigned with confidence. This receptor was taken from an adult who had mild COVID-19 (a few samples of this study predate the infection). The sample titles of this study are shuffled in the database, so cell type and time point are left out. The nucleotide sequence reads TGTGCCAGCAGCCAAACCTTGAGCTCCTACAATGAGCAGTTCTTC. Translated, it gives CASSQTLSSYNEQFF.